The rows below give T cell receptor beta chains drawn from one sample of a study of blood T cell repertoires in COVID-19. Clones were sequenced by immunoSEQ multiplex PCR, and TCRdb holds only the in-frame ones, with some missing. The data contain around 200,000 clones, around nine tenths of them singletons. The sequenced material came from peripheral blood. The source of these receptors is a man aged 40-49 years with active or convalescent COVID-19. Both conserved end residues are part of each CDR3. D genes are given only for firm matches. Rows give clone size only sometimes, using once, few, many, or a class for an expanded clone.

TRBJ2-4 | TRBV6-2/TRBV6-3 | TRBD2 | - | CASNPIPSGGARAKNIQYF | TGTGCCAGCAACCCCATTCCTAGCGGGGGGGCCAGAGCCAAAAACATTCAGTACTTC
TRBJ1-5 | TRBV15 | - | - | CATSRAPREQPQHF | TGTGCCACCAGCAGAGCCCCGAGGGAGCAGCCCCAGCATTTT
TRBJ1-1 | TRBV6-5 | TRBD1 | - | CASSHRGPEAFF | TGTGCCAGCAGCCACAGGGGGCCTGAAGCTTTCTTT
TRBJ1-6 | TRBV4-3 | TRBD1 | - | CASSQDQRQGVGSPLHF | TGCGCCAGCAGCCAAGATCAGCGACAGGGTGTGGGTTCACCCCTCCACTTT
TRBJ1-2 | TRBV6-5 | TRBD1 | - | CASSYQDRDGYTF | TGTGCCAGCAGTTATCAGGACAGGGATGGCTACACCTTC
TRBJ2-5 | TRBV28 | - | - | CASSFSGKETQYF | TGTGCCAGCAGTTTCTCGGGAAAAGAGACCCAGTACTTC
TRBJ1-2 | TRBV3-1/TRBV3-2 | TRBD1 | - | CASRPDREWGYGYTF | TGTGCCAGCAGGCCCGACAGGGAATGGGGCTATGGCTACACCTTC
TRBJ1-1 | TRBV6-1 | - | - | CASSEAQGTAEAFF | TGTGCCAGCAGTGAAGCCCAGGGAACAGCTGAAGCTTTCTTT
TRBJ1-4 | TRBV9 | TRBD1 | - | CASSRSRDSYEKLFF | TGTGCCAGCAGCCGATCACGGGACAGTTACGAAAAACTGTTTTTT
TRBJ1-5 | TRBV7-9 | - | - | CASSLEGWWGSGNQPQHF | TGTGCCAGCAGCTTAGAGGGGTGGTGGGGATCGGGCAATCAGCCCCAGCATTTT
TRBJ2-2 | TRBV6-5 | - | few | CASSLNFANTGELFF | TGTGCCAGCAGCCTCAACTTTGCGAACACCGGGGAGCTGTTTTTT
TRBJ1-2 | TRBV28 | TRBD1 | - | CASADRVAGYTF | TGTGCCAGCGCGGACAGGGTGGCTGGCTACACCTTC
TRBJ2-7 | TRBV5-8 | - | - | CASSLEYVEIAYEQYF | TGTGCCAGCAGCTTGGAATATGTAGAAATCGCCTACGAGCAGTACTTC
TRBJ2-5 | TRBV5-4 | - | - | CASSPSSEETQYF | TGTGCCAGCAGCCCCTCCAGTGAAGAGACCCAGTACTTC
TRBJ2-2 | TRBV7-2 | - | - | CASSLAGSTGELFF | TGTGCCAGCAGCTTAGCAGGGAGTACCGGGGAGCTGTTTTTT
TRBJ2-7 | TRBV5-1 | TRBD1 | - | CASSLGGQGVSYEQYF | TGCGCCAGCAGCTTGGGAGGGCAGGGGGTCTCCTACGAGCAGTACTTC
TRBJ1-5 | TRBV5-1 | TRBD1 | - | CASSLGPIGTASNQPQHF | TGCGCCAGCAGCTTGGGGCCCATCGGGACAGCAAGCAATCAGCCCCAGCATTTT
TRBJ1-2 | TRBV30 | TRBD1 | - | CAWNGGTGSRYGYTF | TGTGCCTGGAACGGAGGGACAGGCTCCCGATATGGCTACACCTTC
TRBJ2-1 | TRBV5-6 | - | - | CASSLLRSNEQFF | TGTGCCAGCAGCTTACTCAGGTCAAATGAGCAGTTCTTC
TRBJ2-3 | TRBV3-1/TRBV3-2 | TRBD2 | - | CASSQVGGATDTQYF | TGTGCCAGCAGCCAAGTCGGGGGGGCCACAGATACGCAGTATTTT
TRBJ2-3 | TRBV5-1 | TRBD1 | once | CASRLFAGTGPADTQYF | TGCGCCAGCAGATTATTCGCCGGGACAGGGCCCGCAGATACGCAGTATTTT
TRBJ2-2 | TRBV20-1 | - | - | CSASSPHANTGELFF | TGCAGTGCCAGTAGCCCCCACGCGAACACCGGGGAGCTGTTTTTT
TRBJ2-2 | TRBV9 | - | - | CASSIHIISNTGELFF | TGTGCCAGCAGCATTCACATTATTTCGAACACCGGGGAGCTGTTTTTT
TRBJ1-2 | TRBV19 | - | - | CASSPVAVGDGYTF | TGTGCCAGTAGTCCTGTAGCGGTAGGAGATGGCTACACCTTC
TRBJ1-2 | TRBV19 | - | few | CATSREGSGYTF | TGTGCCACCTCCCGGGAAGGATCTGGCTACACCTTC
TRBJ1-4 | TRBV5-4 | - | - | CASSRGGTNEKLFF | TGTGCCAGCAGCCGGGGAGGAACTAATGAAAAACTGTTTTTT
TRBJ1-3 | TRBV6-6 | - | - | CASRDSLSGNTIYF | TGTGCCAGCAGGGACAGCCTCTCTGGAAACACCATATATTTT
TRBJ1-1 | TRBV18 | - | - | CASSLAEGTEAFF | TGTGCCAGCTCACTGGCGGAGGGGACTGAAGCTTTCTTT
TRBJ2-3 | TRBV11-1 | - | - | CASSSATVLSTDTQYF | TGTGCCAGCAGCTCCGCCACGGTCTTGTCGACAGATACGCAGTATTTT
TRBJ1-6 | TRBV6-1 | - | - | CASSEREAAPLHF | TGTGCCAGCAGTGAACGGGAGGCGGCACCCCTCCACTTT
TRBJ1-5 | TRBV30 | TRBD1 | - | CAWNPGGASNQPQHF | TGTGCCTGGAACCCAGGGGGCGCGAGCAATCAGCCCCAGCATTTT
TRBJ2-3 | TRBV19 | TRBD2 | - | CASTGGVTAPDTQYF | TGTGCCAGTACGGGAGGGGTCACAGCCCCAGATACGCAGTATTTT
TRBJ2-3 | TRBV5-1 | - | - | CASSLDQGSTDTQYF | TGCGCCAGCAGCTTAGATCAGGGAAGTACAGATACGCAGTATTTT
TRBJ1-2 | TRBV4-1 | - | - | CASSPPAGPILYGYTF | TGCGCCAGCAGCCCTCCGGCAGGCCCCATTCTCTATGGCTACACCTTC
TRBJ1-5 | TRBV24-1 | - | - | CATSGQVDNQPQHF | TGTGCCACCAGTGGTCAGGTAGACAATCAGCCCCAGCATTTT
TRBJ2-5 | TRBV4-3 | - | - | CASSQESYSGTQYF | TGCGCCAGCAGCCAAGAGAGCTATAGTGGGACCCAGTACTTC
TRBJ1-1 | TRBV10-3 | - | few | CSTDNGETEDTEAFF | TGTTCCACGGATAACGGGGAGACTGAGGACACTGAAGCTTTCTTT
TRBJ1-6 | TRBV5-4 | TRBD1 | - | CASSPTGGGNSPLHF | TGTGCCAGCAGCCCGACAGGGGGCGGTAATTCACCCCTCCACTTT
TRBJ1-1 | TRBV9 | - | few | CASDRNTEAFF | TGTGCCAGTGACAGGAACACTGAAGCTTTCTTT
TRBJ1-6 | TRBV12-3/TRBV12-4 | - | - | CASRGGGSSPLHF | TGTGCCAGCAGGGGTGGGGGGTCTTCACCCCTCCACTTT
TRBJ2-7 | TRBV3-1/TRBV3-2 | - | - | CASSQGAGAPYEQYF | TGTGCCAGCAGCCAAGGGGCGGGGGCCCCCTACGAGCAGTACTTC
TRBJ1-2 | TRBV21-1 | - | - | CASSKDCGAYGYTF | TGTGCCAGCAGCAAAGATTGTGGGGCCTATGGCTACACCTTC
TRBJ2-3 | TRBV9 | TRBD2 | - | CASSVEASGGNTQYF | TGTGCCAGCAGCGTAGAGGCTAGCGGGGGCAATACGCAGTATTTT
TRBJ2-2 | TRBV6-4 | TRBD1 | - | CASSDGQGTGELFF | TGTGCCAGCAGTGACGGACAGGGCACCGGGGAGCTGTTTTTT
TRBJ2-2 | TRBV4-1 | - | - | CASSPQGSRGFGTGELFF | TGCGCCAGCAGCCCCCAGGGGTCCCGGGGCTTCGGCACCGGGGAGCTGTTTTTT
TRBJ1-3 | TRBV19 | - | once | CASRRNSGNTIYF | TGTGCCAGTAGGAGAAACTCTGGAAACACCATATATTTT
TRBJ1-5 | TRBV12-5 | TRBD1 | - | CASGWTGPSNQPQHF | TGTGCTAGTGGTTGGACAGGGCCTAGCAATCAGCCCCAGCATTTT
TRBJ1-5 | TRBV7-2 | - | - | CASSSPNQPQHF | TGTGCCAGCAGCTCCCCTAATCAGCCCCAGCATTTT
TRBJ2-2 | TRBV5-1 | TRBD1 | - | CASSPGQGLNTGELFF | TGCGCCAGCAGCCCTGGACAGGGTCTGAACACCGGGGAGCTGTTTTTT
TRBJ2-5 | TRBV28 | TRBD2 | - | CASSLFAGGETQYF | TGTGCCAGCAGTTTATTCGCGGGGGGAGAGACCCAGTACTTC